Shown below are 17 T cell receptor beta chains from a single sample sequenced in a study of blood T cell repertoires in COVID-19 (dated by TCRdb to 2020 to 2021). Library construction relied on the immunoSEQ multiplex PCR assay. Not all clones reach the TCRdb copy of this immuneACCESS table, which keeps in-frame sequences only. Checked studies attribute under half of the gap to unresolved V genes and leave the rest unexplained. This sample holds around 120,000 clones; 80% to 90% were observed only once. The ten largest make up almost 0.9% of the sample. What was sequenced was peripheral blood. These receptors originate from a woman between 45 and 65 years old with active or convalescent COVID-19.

The CDR3 is CASSPADSFNQPQHF. CDR3 sequence (DNA): TGTGCCAGCAGTCCCGCGGACAGTTTTAATCAGCCCCAGCATTTT. The chain has TRBV28 and TRBJ1-5; weak D call: TRBD1 (6 bases). The CDR3 totals 15 residues. The germline V gene has CDR1 MDHEN and CDR2 SYDVKM. Trimming removed 5 bases at V and 4 bases at J, with 15 bases between. Full variable domain (remainder filled in from reference TRBV28 and TRBJ1-5): DVKVTQSSRYLVKRTGEKVFLECVQDMDHENMFWYRQDPGLGLRLIYFSYDVKMKEKGDIPEGYSVSREKKERFSLILESASTNQTSMYLCASSPADSFNQPQHFGDGTRLSIL.

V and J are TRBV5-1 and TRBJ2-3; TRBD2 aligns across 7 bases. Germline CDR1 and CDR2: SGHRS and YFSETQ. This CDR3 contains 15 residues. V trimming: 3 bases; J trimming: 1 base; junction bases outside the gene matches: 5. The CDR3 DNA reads TGCGCCAGCAGCTGGGGGGGAGGTGGCACAGATACGCAGTATTTT. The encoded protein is CASSWGGGGTDTQYF.

DNA for the CDR3: TGTGCCAGCAGCCAGGGTATAGCGGGAGGTCGGAATACGCAGTATTTT. Protein sequence: CASSQGIAGGRNTQYF. The rearrangement uses TRBV3-1 (or the pseudogene TRBV3-2) and TRBJ2-3, with TRBD2 identical over 10 bases. From germline, CDR1 is LGHDT and CDR2 YNNKEL (reference sequence). There are 16 residues in the CDR3. J was trimmed by 7 bases and V by 3 bases; bases with no gene match: 10.

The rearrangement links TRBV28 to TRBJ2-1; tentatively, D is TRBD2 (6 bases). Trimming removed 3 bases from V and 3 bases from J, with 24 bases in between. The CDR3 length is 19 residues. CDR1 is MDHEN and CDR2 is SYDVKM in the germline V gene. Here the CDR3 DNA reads TGTGCCAGCAGTTTGCCCACCTCCCGGCCGGGACTGAACTACAATGAGCAGTTCTTC. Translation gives CASSLPTSRPGLNYNEQFF.

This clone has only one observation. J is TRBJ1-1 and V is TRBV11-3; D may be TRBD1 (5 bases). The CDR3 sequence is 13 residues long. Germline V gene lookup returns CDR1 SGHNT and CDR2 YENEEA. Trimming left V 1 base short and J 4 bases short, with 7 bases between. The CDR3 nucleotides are TGTGCCAGCAGCTTAGGCAGGGCCACTGAAGCTTTCTTT. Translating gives CASSLGRATEAFF.

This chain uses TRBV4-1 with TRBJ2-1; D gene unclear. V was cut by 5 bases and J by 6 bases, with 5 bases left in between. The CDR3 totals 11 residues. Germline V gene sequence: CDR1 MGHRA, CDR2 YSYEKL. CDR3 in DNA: TGCGCCAGCAGCAGCCTCAATGAGCAGTTCTTC. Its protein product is CASSSLNEQFF.

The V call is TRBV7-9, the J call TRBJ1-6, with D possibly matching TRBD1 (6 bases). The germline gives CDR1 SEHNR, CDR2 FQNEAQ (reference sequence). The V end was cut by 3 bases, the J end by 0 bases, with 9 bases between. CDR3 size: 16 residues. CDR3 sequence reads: CASSLQGSSYNSPLHF. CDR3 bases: TGTGCCAGCAGCTTGCAGGGGAGCTCCTATAATTCACCCCTCCACTTT.

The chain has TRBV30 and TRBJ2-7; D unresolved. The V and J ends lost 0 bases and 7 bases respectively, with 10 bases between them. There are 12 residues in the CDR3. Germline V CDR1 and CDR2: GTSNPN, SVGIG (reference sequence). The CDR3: CAWSVGLGEQYF. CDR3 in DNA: TGTGCCTGGAGTGTAGGCCTAGGAGAGCAGTACTTC.

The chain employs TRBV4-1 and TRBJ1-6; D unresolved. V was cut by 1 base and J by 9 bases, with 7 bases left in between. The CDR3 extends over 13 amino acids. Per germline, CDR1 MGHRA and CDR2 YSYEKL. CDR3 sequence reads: CASSQVLISPLHF. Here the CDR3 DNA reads TGCGCCAGCAGCCAAGTACTCATTTCACCCCTCCACTTT.

CDR3 coding DNA: TGCGCCAGCAGCCAAGATTTACTAGCGAGTTACGAGCAGTACTTC. Protein: CASSQDLLASYEQYF. The chain joins TRBV4-3 to TRBJ2-7, with TRBD2 matching 7 bases. The CDR3 has 15 residues. J gave up 4 bases and V 0 bases, and 6 bases lay outside the gene matches. Per the germline V gene, CDR1 is LGHNA and CDR2 is YSLEER.

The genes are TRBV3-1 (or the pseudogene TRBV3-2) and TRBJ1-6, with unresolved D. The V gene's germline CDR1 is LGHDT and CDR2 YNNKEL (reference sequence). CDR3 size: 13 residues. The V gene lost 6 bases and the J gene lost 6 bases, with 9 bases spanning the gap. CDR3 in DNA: TGTGCCAGCAGGGTTACAGCTAATTCACCCCTCCACTTT. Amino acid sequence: CASRVTANSPLHF.

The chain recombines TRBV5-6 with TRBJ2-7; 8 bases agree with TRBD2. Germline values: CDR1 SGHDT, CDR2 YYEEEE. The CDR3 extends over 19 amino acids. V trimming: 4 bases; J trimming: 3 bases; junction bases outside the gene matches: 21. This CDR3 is CASSRTAFFPAGVGYEQYF. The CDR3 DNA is TGTGCCAGCAGCAGGACCGCGTTCTTTCCAGCGGGAGTCGGCTACGAGCAGTACTTC. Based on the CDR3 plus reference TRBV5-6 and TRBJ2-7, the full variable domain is DAGVTQSPTHLIKTRGQQVTLRCSPKSGHDTVSWYQQALGQGPQFIFQYYEEEERQRGNFPDRFSGHQFPNYSSELNVNALLLGDSALYLCASSRTAFFPAGVGYEQYFGPGTRLTVT.

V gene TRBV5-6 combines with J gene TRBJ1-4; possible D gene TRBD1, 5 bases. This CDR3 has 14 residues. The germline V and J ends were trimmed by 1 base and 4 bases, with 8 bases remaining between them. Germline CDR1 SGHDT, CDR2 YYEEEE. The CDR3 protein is CASSLQGNNEKLFF. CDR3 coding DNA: TGTGCCAGCAGCTTGCAGGGTAATAATGAAAAACTGTTTTTT.

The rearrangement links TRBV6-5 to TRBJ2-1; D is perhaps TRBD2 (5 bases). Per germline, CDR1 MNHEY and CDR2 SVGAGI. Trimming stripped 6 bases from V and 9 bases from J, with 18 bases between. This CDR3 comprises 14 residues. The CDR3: CASRPGRALAEQFF. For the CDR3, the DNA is TGTGCCAGCAGGCCGGGAAGGGCTTTAGCTGAGCAGTTCTTC.

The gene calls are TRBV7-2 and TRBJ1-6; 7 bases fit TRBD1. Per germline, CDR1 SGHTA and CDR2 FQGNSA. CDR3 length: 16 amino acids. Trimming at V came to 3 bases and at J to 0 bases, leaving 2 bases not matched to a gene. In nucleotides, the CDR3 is TGTGCCAGCAGCTTGGGACAGAGCTCCTATAATTCACCCCTCCACTTT. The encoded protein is CASSLGQSSYNSPLHF.

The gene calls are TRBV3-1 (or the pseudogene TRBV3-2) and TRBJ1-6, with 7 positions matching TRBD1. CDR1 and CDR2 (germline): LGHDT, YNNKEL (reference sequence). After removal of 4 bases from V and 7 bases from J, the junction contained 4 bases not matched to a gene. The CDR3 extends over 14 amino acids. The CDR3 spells CASSLGQLNSPLHF. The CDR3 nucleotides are TGTGCCAGCAGCCTGGGACAGCTCAATTCACCCCTCCACTTT.

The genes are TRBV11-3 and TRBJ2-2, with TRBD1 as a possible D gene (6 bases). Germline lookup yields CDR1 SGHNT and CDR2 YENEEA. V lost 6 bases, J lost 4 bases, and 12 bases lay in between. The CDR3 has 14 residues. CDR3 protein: CASRSTGATGELFF. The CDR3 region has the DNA TGTGCCAGCAGGTCGACAGGTGCCACCGGGGAGCTGTTTTTT.